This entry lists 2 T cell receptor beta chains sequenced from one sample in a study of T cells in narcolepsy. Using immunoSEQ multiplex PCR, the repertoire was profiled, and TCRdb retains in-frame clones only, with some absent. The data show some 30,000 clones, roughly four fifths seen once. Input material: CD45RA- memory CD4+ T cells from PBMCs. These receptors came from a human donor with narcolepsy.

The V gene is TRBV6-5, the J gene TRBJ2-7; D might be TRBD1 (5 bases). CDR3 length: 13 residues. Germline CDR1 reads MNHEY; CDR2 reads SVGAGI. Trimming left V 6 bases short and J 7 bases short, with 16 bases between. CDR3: CASSDSQLWEQYF. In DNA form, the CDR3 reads TGTGCCAGCAGCGACAGTCAACTTTGGGAGCAGTACTTC.

The chain's CDR3 is CASSFIGHNSPLHF. CDR3 coding DNA: TGCGCCAGCAGCTTTATAGGACACAATTCACCCCTCCACTTT. The V gene is TRBV5-1, the J gene TRBJ1-6; a possible D gene is TRBD1 (5 bases). Trimming took off 2 bases at V and 7 bases at J, with 10 bases between the two ends. Germline V gene lookup returns CDR1 SGHRS and CDR2 YFSETQ. The CDR3 runs to 14 residues. Supplemented by reference TRBV5-1 and TRBJ1-6, the full variable domain reads KAGVTQTPRYLIKTRGQQVTLSCSPISGHRSVSWYQQTPGQGLQFLFEYFSETQRNKGNFPGRFSGRQFSNSRSEMNVSTLELGDSALYLCASSFIGHNSPLHFGNGTRLTVT.